This TCR beta chain was retrieved from a study of Graves' ophthalmopathy and Graves' hyperthyroidism (dated by TCRdb to between 2018 and 2020). Regarding the research as a whole: Peripheral blood was collected at initial diagnosis, before any treatment. TCR beta repertoire signatures were used to distinguish Graves' ophthalmopathy from Graves' hyperthyroidism and to predict progression to ophthalmopathy. In total, approximately 130 blood samples were TCR-sequenced: some 43 ophthalmopathy, under 85 hyperthyroidism and about 17 hyperthyroidism-to-ophthalmopathy patients. To explore V-J signatures that separate ophthalmopathy from hyperthyroidism, a discovery set of about 100 patients was enrolled, consisting of under 50 with ophthalmopathy and roughly 59 with stable hyperthyroidism. The independent validation cohort included approximately 19 hyperthyroidism patients plus 17 patients who later progressed from hyperthyroidism to ophthalmopathy. In over five hyperthyroidism patients, T-cell repertoires of thyroid tissue and blood were compared. Following sample collection, hyperthyroidism patients were given methimazole at a starting dose of 30 mg daily, and ophthalmopathy patients were given high-dose intravenous methylprednisolone. The 100 or so discovery patients were randomly split 7:3 into training and test sets. On the study overall, not on this receptor specifically: Sample size was not predetermined statistically, and investigators were not blinded to group allocation. The 13-signature model separated ophthalmopathy from stable hyperthyroidism with roughly 88% sensitivity and 81.08% specificity in cross-validation, and 80%/75% in the test set. In validation, the model predicted ophthalmopathy progression with about 70% sensitivity and approximately 75% specificity; eleven to twelve predicted patients were CT-confirmed with GO in a median of 6.5 months. Most expanded thyroid clonotypes with a frequency above 0.001 also appeared in blood, which suggests that blood repertoires may reflect the immune response in the thyroid.

The CDR3, from cysteine to phenylalanine, totals 16 residues. Of the read, only the CDR3 DNA is kept; its 48 bases are in frame from base 1. CDR1 and CDR2 are read off the germline V gene (reference sequence) as SEHNR and FQNEAQ. Germline trimming amounts to 4 bases on V and 6 bases on J, with 11 as the count of junction bases outside the gene matches. This clonotype was counted many times. Its target antigen remains unknown. Base qualities are not at hand, and no much larger clone is one base apart. TCR beta CDR3 regions were amplified from RNA transcripts for repertoire sequencing. HTBI primers and the Qiagen OneStep RT-PCR kit were used in a first-round RT-PCR, which was followed by a second-round multiplex PCR, size selection and purification. Libraries were sequenced paired-end with 100 bp reads on an Illumina HiSeq2000. On the study's bioinformatics: SOAPnuke was used to process the reads, throwing out any read that had adapters, had uncalled bases, had a mean Phred below 15, or lacked an exact constant-primer or identifier match. COPE v1.2.5 was used to merge high-quality paired reads. Clonotypes were defined as unique nucleotide sequences and were aligned to IMGT TRB V, D and J references using MiTCR v1.1. Analysis was restricted to V-J combinations with a frequency above 0.0001, which covered 98% to 99.2% of repertoires. For each V-J combination, a TCR clonal expansion and chaos score was defined as the ratio of F50 clonal expansion to chaos observed in the TCRdist matrix. Welch's t-statistics and random forest were used to reduce features to approximately 13 V-J combinations, which were fed into a naive Bayes classifier. Thyroid-blood repertoire similarity was quantified with the Morisita-Horn index. The public reads were reprocessed in TCRdb via fastp at Q25 and MiXCR, keeping in-frame beta chains. Each entry merges the rows of one CDR3 protein and shows their most common DNA and genes. The V and J calls and clone size are TCRdb's, not the authors'. Recorded for this sample are hundreds of thousands of distinct CDR3 sequences; approximately 22% of them occurred a single time. The leading ten clones occupy approximately 7% of the sample.

Hyperthyroidism was considered stable if no progression to ophthalmopathy occurred within 18 months of follow-up. The hyperthyroidism patients were 18 to 65 years old and newly diagnosed, with a disease duration of less than 2 months. Anyone with other autoimmune diseases, uncontrolled infections, pregnancy or lactation was excluded from the study. Clinical symptoms, serum thyroxine, TRAb, thyroid ultrasound and orbital computed tomography were used for diagnosis. Ficoll-Paque density gradient centrifugation was used to isolate PBMCs from about 10 ml of fresh peripheral blood. Trizol reagent was used to extract the total RNA, and its quality was then checked on an Agilent 2100 Bioanalyzer.

The clonotype comes from a woman aged 18-29 years with stable Graves' hyperthyroidism. Some clones in this sample may be carry-over from other donors' samples. Donor details come from another sample of the same person, matched by shared clones. The chain joins TRBV7-9 to TRBJ1-2; 10 central nucleotides agree with TRBD1. Input material: peripheral blood. For the CDR3, the sequence is CASSYGGQGEVDGYTF. In nucleotide form, the sequence is TGTGCCAGCAGCTACGGTGGACAGGGGGAGGTCGATGGCTACACCTTC. The variable domain in full, with residues beyond the CDR3 obtained from the reference TRBV7-9 and TRBJ1-2 genes, is DTGVSQNPRHKITKRGQNVTFRCDPISEHNRLYWYRQTLGQGPEFLTYFQNEAQLEKSRLLSDRFSAERPKGSFSTLEIQRTEQGDSAMYLCASSYGGQGEVDGYTFGSGTRLTVV.